What follows are 28 T cell receptor beta chains derived from one specimen sequenced in a study of OX40 agonist ivuxolimab in advanced cancers. The table came from immunoSEQ multiplex PCR; TCRdb's copy has only in-frame clones and leaves some out. The table lists tens of thousands of clones, nearly 90% of them singletons, with approximately 1.5% in the top ten. Sequenced here: CD4+ or CD8+ T cells sorted from blood, sampled in a trial of the OX40 agonist ivuxolimab. Receptor source: an adult with an advanced solid tumor such as melanoma, head and neck, liver or kidney cancer.

As to this clone: The junction shows a germline mismatch at one end, possibly a read error. The chain links TRBV9 to TRBJ2-1, with 8 bases matching TRBD2. The CDR3 contains 15 residues. Germline values: CDR1 SGDLS, CDR2 YYNGEE. CDR3 DNA sequence: TGTGCCAGCAGCTTCCAGCGGGGGTCCTTCAATGAGCAGTTCTTC. This translates into CASSFQRGSFNEQFF.

Concerning this clone itself: Relative to the germline gene, one junction end is altered; a read error may explain this. The J gene is TRBJ1-4, the V gene TRBV6-1; D gene uncertain. This CDR3 is built from 12 residues. Germline CDR1 is MNHNS and CDR2 is SASEGT. The CDR3 nucleotides are TGTGCCAGCAGTGAATTTGGCCCCCCCCCGGTTTTT. Translated, it gives CASSEFGPPPVF.

This clone was seen only once. V and J are TRBV7-9 and TRBJ2-1; possibly TRBD2 for D (6 bases). V was clipped by 7 bases and J by 0 bases, with 10 bases between them. The CDR3 has 14 residues. CDR1 and CDR2 from the germline V gene are SEHNR and FQNEAQ (reference sequence). CDR3 in DNA: TGTGCCAGCACTAGCGCGAGCTCCTACAATGAGCAGTTCTTC. Translated, it gives CASTSASSYNEQFF.

This clone has more than one count but fewer than ten. Different DNA sequences within this sample yield the same CDR3. This chain joins TRBV11-1 and TRBJ2-1, with 13 positions matching TRBD2. V lost 4 bases, J lost 7 bases, and 7 bases stayed unmatched. The length of the CDR3 is 16 residues. Germline CDR1 is SGHAT and CDR2 is FQDESV (reference sequence). CDR3 in DNA: TGTGCCAGCAGCTCTTCCACTAGCGGGAGGGGTAATGAGCAGTTCTTC. Translation: CASSSSTSGRGNEQFF.

This clone has only one observation. The chain joins TRBV18 to TRBJ2-3; 10 bases align to TRBD2. The CDR3 consists of 17 residues. The V segment lost 1 base and the J segment 0 bases; nucleotides outside the gene matches: 4. The germline V gene has CDR1 KGHSH and CDR2 LQKENI. The DNA of the CDR3 is TGTGCCAGCTCACCACGGCTAGCGGGGGCTAGCACAGATACGCAGTATTTT. Translation: CASSPRLAGASTDTQYF.

The chain is built from TRBV7-3 and TRBJ2-2; D remains unclear. CDR3 size: 16 residues. In germline, CDR1 is SGHTA, CDR2 FQGTGA. The V end lost 5 bases, the J end lost 1 base, and 14 bases lay between the germline ends. CDR3 sequence (DNA): TGTGCCAGCAGCCCCCGCGTCGGCTTGAACACCGGGGAGCTGTTTTTT. Amino acid sequence: CASSPRVGLNTGELFF.

The rearrangement uses TRBV19 and TRBJ1-1; D unclear. V shed 3 bases and J shed 1 base, with 9 bases lying between them. This CDR3 has 14 amino acids. CDR1 and CDR2 from the germline V gene are LNHDA and SQIVND (reference sequence). The DNA of the CDR3 is TGTGCCAGTAGTATGGAGTTTAGGAACACTGAAGCTTTCTTT. Protein product: CASSMEFRNTEAFF.

The rearrangement uses TRBV18 and TRBJ1-5, with D perhaps matching TRBD1 (5 bases). CDR1 is KGHSH, CDR2 LQKENI, per germline. The CDR3 spans 15 residues. V was pared by 4 bases and J by 2 bases, with 12 bases between. CDR3 protein: CASSQGTFGNQPQHF. For the CDR3, the DNA is TGTGCCAGCTCACAAGGGACGTTCGGCAATCAGCCCCAGCATTTT.

V gene TRBV9 combines with J gene TRBJ2-1; 16 bases fit TRBD2. The CDR3 contains 18 residues. With 4 bases clipped from V and 2 bases from J, the junction kept 6 bases outside the gene matches. Germline CDR1 is SGDLS and CDR2 is YYNGEE. This CDR3 reads CASSPGTSGRGTYNEQFF. CDR3 nucleotides: TGTGCCAGCAGCCCAGGGACTAGCGGGAGGGGAACCTACAATGAGCAGTTCTTC. Full variable domain (missing parts from reference TRBV9 and TRBJ2-1): DSGVTQTPKHLITATGQRVTLRCSPRSGDLSVYWYQQSLDQGLQFLIQYYNGEERAKGNILERFSAQQFPDLHSELNLSSLELGDSALYFCASSPGTSGRGTYNEQFFGPGTRLTVL.

This clone has only one observation. The CDR3 protein is CASSDPGSGTDTDTQYF. The CDR3 DNA reads as TGTGCCAGCAGTGATCCGGGGTCTGGAACTGACACAGATACGCAGTATTTT. V gene TRBV25-1 combines with J gene TRBJ2-3; tentative D call: TRBD2 (5 bases). The CDR3 is 17 amino acids. Trimming pared 3 bases from V and 2 bases from J, leaving 18 bases between. The germline V gene has CDR1 MGHDK and CDR2 SYGVNS.

The CDR3 is CASSPTGTGQDTQYF. CDR3 bases: TGTGCCAGCTCACCAACCGGGACAGGGCAAGATACGCAGTATTTT. The rearrangement links TRBV18 to TRBJ2-3, with 9 bases lining up with TRBD1. Germline V gene sequence: CDR1 KGHSH, CDR2 LQKENI. Losses at the gene ends were 2 bases for V and 5 bases for J; bases not matched to a gene: 5. The CDR3 is 15 amino acids.

The chain couples TRBV28 to TRBJ1-1, with D perhaps TRBD1 (6 bases). The CDR3 is made up of 14 amino acids. Germline CDR1 and CDR2: MDHEN and SYDVKM. V shed 1 base and J shed 1 base, with 7 bases lying between them. Here the CDR3 reads CASSLYRANTEAFF. Here the CDR3 DNA reads TGTGCCAGCAGTTTATACAGGGCGAACACTGAAGCTTTCTTT. The full variable domain, rest sourced from reference TRBV28 and TRBJ1-1, is DVKVTQSSRYLVKRTGEKVFLECVQDMDHENMFWYRQDPGLGLRLIYFSYDVKMKEKGDIPEGYSVSREKKERFSLILESASTNQTSMYLCASSLYRANTEAFFGQGTRLTVV.

The chain has TRBV16 and TRBJ1-4; no clear D gene. This CDR3 is built from 17 residues. V lost 0 bases, J lost 0 bases, and 11 bases lay in between. CDR1 is KGHSY and CDR2 is FQNENV in the germline V gene. CDR3 DNA: TGTGCCAGCAGCCAATCCGCCGACAAACCAACTAATGAAAAACTGTTTTTT. This sequence encodes CASSQSADKPTNEKLFF.

The chain recombines TRBV6-1 with TRBJ1-5; TRBD1 is a possible D gene (6 bases). With 5 bases removed from V and 0 bases from J, the gap between germline ends came to 8 bases. Germline-derived CDR1 and CDR2 are MNHNS and SASEGT. CDR3 size: 14 residues. The CDR3 sequence: CASSQTGSNQPQHF. CDR3 sequence (DNA): TGTGCCAGCAGTCAGACAGGTAGCAATCAGCCCCAGCATTTT.

Turning to this clone: Other DNA sequences of this sample code for an identical CDR3. The CDR3 sequence is CASSPRQGNTEAFF. CDR3 nucleotide sequence: TGTGCCAGCTCGCCCAGACAGGGGAACACTGAAGCTTTCTTT. The chain combines TRBV18 with TRBJ1-1; 7 nucleotides line up with TRBD1. J gave up 1 base and V 6 bases, and 5 bases lay outside the gene matches. The CDR3 spans 14 residues. The V gene's germline CDR1 is KGHSH and CDR2 LQKENI.

The V gene is TRBV28, the J gene TRBJ1-4; 7 nucleotides match TRBD1. V was clipped by 4 bases and J by 10 bases; unmatched bases: 15. In germline, CDR1 is MDHEN, CDR2 SYDVKM. This CDR3 comprises 16 residues. The CDR3: CASSSSETGSKGKLFF. DNA for the CDR3: TGTGCCAGCAGTTCCTCCGAGACAGGGTCTAAGGGAAAACTGTTTTTT.

The rearrangement uses TRBV28 and TRBJ2-7, with 8 bases matching TRBD1. The CDR3 is 14 residues long. Germline CDR1 MDHEN, CDR2 SYDVKM. With V trimmed by 4 bases and J by 10 bases, 12 bases remained unmatched. The CDR3 DNA is TGTGCCAGCAGTTACCCCGACAGGGGAATTGAACAGTACTTC. Its translation is CASSYPDRGIEQYF.

This chain connects TRBV10-2 to TRBJ2-1; 7 bases align to TRBD2. The V gene's germline CDR1 is WSHSY and CDR2 SAAADI. The junction had 10 bases not matched to a gene; V was cut back by 11 bases and J by 0 bases. The CDR3 spans 15 residues. Here the CDR3 DNA reads TGCGCCGTTCGCGGGGGAAAGGGCTCCTACAATGAGCAGTTCTTC. This translates into CAVRGGKGSYNEQFF.

The V gene is TRBV29-1, the J gene TRBJ2-1, with TRBD2 matching 7 bases. The germline CDR1 and CDR2 sequences are SQVTM and ANQGSEA. The V gene end was trimmed by 3 bases and the J gene end by 2 bases; junction bases not matched to a gene: 7. The CDR3 is 15 residues long. The CDR3 spells CSVEKPSGAYNEQFF. DNA for the CDR3: TGCAGCGTTGAGAAGCCTAGCGGAGCCTACAATGAGCAGTTCTTC.

The rearrangement uses TRBV5-6 and TRBJ2-1; the D is unclear. Germline V lookup: CDR1 SGHDT, CDR2 YYEEEE. This CDR3 contains 14 residues. Trimming removed 0 bases at V and 6 bases at J, with 10 bases between. CDR3 nucleotide sequence: TGTGCCAGCAGCTTGGGTGGCGGTAGCAATGAGCAGTTCTTC. This codes for CASSLGGGSNEQFF.

The V call is TRBV5-1, the J call TRBJ1-3; no definite D call. The CDR3 is 12 residues long. Looked up from germline, CDR1 is SGHRS and CDR2 is YFSETQ. With 5 bases removed from V and 3 bases from J, the gap between germline ends came to 6 bases. CDR3 in amino acids: CASSEFGNTIYF. For the CDR3, the DNA is TGCGCCAGCAGTGAGTTTGGAAACACCATATATTTT.

This clone came up once. The J gene is TRBJ1-5, the V gene TRBV28; D perhaps matches TRBD1 (6 bases). The CDR3 spans 14 residues. The ends were cut back, 5 bases at V and 7 bases at J, with 15 bases in the middle. CDR1 is MDHEN, CDR2 SYDVKM, per germline. The CDR3 is CASSGGGGRQPQHF. CDR3 nucleotides: TGTGCCAGCAGTGGAGGGGGGGGAAGGCAGCCCCAGCATTTT.

The rearrangement joins TRBV5-8 to TRBJ2-3; D may be TRBD2 (6 bases). Germline CDR1 is SGHTS and CDR2 is YDEGEE. The CDR3 length is 15 residues. V lost 1 base to trimming and J lost 6 bases, with 15 bases between them. CDR3 residues: CASSLFGAEGDTQYF. The CDR3 DNA sequence: TGTGCCAGCAGCTTGTTCGGTGCGGAGGGGGATACGCAGTATTTT. The full variable domain, its missing parts supplied by reference TRBV5-8 and TRBJ2-3, is EAGVTQSPTHLIKTRGQQATLRCSPISGHTSVYWYQQALGLGLQFLLWYDEGEERNRGNFPPRFSGRQFPNYSSELNVNALELEDSALYLCASSLFGAEGDTQYFGPGTRLTVL.

The chain couples TRBV18 to TRBJ2-1; either TRBD1 or TRBD2 may supply D (5 bases each). Per germline, CDR1 KGHSH and CDR2 LQKENI. V was clipped by 4 bases and J by 5 bases, with 12 bases between them. There are 14 residues in the CDR3. Here the CDR3 DNA reads TGTGCCAGCTCACGGGACCATGGGGACAATGAGCAGTTCTTC. This translates into CASSRDHGDNEQFF.

The gene calls are TRBV30 and TRBJ1-2; D remains ambiguous. The V end lost 3 bases, the J end lost 8 bases, and 13 bases lay between the germline ends. From germline, CDR1 is GTSNPN and CDR2 SVGIG (reference sequence). The CDR3 has 12 residues. The CDR3 loop reads CAWSISIGGYTF. The CDR3 nucleotides read TGTGCCTGGAGCATATCAATAGGGGGCTACACCTTC.

This chain links TRBV18 with TRBJ1-1; 8 bases are shared with TRBD1. Germline lookup yields CDR1 KGHSH and CDR2 LQKENI. V gave up 3 bases and J gave up 3 bases; unmatched junction bases: 9. The CDR3 runs 16 residues. Written as DNA, the CDR3 is TGTGCCAGCTCACCGCCGAGAGGGACAGGTGACACTGAAGCTTTCTTT. Amino acids: CASSPPRGTGDTEAFF.

A single count supports this clone. The genes are TRBV6-1 and TRBJ2-7; D is perhaps TRBD2 (6 bases). Trimming left V 5 bases short and J 1 base short, with 12 bases between. CDR1 is MNHNS and CDR2 is SASEGT in the germline V gene. The length of the CDR3 is 14 residues. CDR3 region: CASSRGTESYEQYF. The DNA for the CDR3 is TGTGCCAGCAGTCGCGGGACGGAGTCCTACGAGCAGTACTTC.

This sequence joins TRBV11-3 and TRBJ2-1, with D perhaps matching TRBD2 (6 bases). Per the germline V gene, CDR1 is SGHNT and CDR2 is YENEEA. V lost 2 bases and J 3 bases, leaving 14 bases between the germline ends. This CDR3 is 16 amino acids long. CDR3: CASSLTGGDLYNEQFF. For the CDR3, the DNA is TGTGCCAGCAGCTTAACAGGAGGGGATCTCTACAATGAGCAGTTCTTC. Variable domain in full (rest from reference TRBV11-3 and TRBJ2-1): EAGVVQSPRYKIIEKKQPVAFWCNPISGHNTLYWYLQNLGQGPELLIRYENEEAVDDSQLPKDRFSAERLKGVDSTLKIQPAELGDSAVYLCASSLTGGDLYNEQFFGPGTRLTVL.